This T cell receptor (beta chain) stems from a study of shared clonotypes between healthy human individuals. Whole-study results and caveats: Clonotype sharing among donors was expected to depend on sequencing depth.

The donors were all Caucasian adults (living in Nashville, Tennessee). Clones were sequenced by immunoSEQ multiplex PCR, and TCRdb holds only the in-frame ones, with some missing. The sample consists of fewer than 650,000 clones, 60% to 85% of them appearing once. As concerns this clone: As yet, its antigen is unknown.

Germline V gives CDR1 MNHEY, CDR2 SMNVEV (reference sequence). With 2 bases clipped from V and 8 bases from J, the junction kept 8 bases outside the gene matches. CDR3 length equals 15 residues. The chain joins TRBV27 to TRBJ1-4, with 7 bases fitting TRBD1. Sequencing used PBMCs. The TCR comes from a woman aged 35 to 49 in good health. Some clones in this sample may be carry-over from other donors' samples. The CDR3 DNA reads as TGTGCCAGCAGTTTAAGAGGGTACAGGGGAGAAAAACTGTTTTTT. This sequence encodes CASSLRGYRGEKLFF. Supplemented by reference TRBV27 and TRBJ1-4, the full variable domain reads EAQVTQNPRYLITVTGKKLTVTCSQNMNHEYMSWYRQDPGLGLRQIYYSMNVEVTDKGDVPEGYKVSRKEKRNFPLILESPSPNQTSLYFCASSLRGYRGEKLFFGSGTQLSVL.